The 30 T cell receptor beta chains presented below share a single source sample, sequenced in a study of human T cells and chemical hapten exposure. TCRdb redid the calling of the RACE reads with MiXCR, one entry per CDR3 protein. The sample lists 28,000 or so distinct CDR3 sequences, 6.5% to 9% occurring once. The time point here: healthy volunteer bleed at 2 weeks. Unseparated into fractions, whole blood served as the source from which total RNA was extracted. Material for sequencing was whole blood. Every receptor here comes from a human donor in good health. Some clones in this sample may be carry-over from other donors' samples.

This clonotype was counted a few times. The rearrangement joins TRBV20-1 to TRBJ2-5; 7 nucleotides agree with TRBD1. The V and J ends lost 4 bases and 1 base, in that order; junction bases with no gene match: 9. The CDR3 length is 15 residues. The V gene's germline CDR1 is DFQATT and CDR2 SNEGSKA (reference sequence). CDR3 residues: CSANKAGGPQETQYF. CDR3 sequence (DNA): TGCAGTGCTAATAAGGCAGGGGGTCCCCAAGAGACCCAGTACTTC.

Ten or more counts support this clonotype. The CDR3 protein is CASSLARESREAFF. CDR3 DNA sequence: TGTGCCAGCAGCTTAGCCCGGGAGTCCCGGGAAGCTTTCTTT. The V and J genes are TRBV7-2 and TRBJ1-1; D remains ambiguous. CDR1 and CDR2 from the germline V gene are SGHTA and FQGNSA. The V gene lost 0 bases and the J gene lost 8 bases, with 13 bases spanning the gap. The CDR3 totals 14 residues.

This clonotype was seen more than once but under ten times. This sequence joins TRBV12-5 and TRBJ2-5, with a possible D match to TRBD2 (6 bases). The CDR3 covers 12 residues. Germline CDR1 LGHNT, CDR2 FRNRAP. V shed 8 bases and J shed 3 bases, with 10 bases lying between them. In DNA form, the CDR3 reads TGTGCTAGTCACGGGGGAGAAGAGACCCAGTACTTC. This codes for CASHGGEETQYF.

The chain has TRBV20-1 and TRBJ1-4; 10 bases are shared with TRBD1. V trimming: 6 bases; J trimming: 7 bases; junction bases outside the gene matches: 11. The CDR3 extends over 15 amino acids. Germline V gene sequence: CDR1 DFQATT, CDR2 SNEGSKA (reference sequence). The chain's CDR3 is CSARTGGVRGEKLFF. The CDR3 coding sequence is TGCAGTGCCCGGACAGGGGGTGTGCGGGGTGAAAAACTGTTTTTT.

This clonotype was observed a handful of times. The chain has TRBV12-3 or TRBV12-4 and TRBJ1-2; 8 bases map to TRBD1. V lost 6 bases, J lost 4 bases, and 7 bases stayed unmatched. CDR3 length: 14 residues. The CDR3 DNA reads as TGTGCCAGCAGCAGACAGGGGCAGAGCTATGGCTACACCTTC. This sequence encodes CASSRQGQSYGYTF.

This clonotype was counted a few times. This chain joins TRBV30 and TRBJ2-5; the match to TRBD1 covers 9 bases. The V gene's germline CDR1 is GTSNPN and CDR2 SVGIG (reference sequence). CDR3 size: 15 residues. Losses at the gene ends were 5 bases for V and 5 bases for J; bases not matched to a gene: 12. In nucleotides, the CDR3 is TGTGCCTGGGCTCCGGGACAGGGAGGGATGGAGACCCAGTACTTC. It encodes CAWAPGQGGMETQYF.

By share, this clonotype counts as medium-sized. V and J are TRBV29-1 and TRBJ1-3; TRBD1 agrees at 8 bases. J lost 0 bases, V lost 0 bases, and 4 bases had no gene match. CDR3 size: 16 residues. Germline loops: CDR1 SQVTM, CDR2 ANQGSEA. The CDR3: CSVEEQGGYSGNTIYF. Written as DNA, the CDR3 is TGCAGCGTTGAAGAACAGGGGGGATACTCTGGAAACACCATATATTTT.

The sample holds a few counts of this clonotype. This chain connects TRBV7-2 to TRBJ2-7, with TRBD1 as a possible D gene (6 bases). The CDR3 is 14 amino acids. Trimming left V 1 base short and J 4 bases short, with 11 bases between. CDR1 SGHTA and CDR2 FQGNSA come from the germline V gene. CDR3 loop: CASSLVRTAYEQYF. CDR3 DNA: TGTGCCAGCAGCTTAGTGAGGACAGCATACGAGCAGTACTTC.

The CDR3 DNA reads as TGTGCCAGCAGCCAAACTGTAGGGGCGCAAGGCGACACCTTC. It codes for CASSQTVGAQGDTF. This sequence joins TRBV12-3 or TRBV12-4 and TRBJ1-2; D possibly corresponds to TRBD1 (5 bases). Trimming stripped 6 bases from V and 12 bases from J, with 23 bases between. The CDR3 is 14 amino acids.

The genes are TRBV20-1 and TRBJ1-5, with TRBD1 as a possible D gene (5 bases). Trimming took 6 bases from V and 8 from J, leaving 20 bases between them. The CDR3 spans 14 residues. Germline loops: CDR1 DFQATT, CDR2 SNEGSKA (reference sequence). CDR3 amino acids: CSAIFTGTQEPQHF. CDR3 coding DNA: TGCAGTGCCATATTTACCGGGACCCAGGAGCCCCAGCATTTT.

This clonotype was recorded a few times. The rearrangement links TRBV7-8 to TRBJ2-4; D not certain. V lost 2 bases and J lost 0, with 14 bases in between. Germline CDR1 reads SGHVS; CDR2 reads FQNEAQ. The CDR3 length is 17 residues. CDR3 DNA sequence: TGTGCCAGCAGCTTAATGAGAACAGTCCTAGCCAAAAACATTCAGTACTTC. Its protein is CASSLMRTVLAKNIQYF.

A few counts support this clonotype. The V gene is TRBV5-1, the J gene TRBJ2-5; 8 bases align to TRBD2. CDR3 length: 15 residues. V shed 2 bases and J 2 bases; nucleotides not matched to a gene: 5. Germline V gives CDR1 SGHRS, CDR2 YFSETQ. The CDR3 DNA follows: TGCGCCAGCAGCTTAAGCGGCGGGGGGCAAGAGACCCAGTACTTC. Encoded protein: CASSLSGGGQETQYF.

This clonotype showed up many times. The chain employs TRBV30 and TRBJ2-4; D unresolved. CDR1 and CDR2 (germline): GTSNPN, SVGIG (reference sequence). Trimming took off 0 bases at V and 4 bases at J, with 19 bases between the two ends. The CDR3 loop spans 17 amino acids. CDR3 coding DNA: TGTGCCTGGAGTGTCCCCTGGGCCACCAAAGAAAAAAACATTCAGTACTTC. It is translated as CAWSVPWATKEKNIQYF.

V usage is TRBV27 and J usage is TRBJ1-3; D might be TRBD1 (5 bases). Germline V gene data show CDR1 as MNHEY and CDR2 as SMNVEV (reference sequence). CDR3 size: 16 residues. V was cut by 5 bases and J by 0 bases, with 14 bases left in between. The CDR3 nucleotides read TGTGCCAGCAGTCGGGCGGGACTCCGCTCTGGAAACACCATATATTTT. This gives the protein CASSRAGLRSGNTIYF.

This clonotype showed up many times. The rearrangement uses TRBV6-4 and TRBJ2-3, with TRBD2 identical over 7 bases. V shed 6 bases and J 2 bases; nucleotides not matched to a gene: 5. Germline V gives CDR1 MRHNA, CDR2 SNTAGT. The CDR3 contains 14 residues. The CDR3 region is CASSGSGSTDTQYF. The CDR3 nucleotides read TGTGCCAGCAGCGGTAGCGGGTCCACAGATACGCAGTATTTT.

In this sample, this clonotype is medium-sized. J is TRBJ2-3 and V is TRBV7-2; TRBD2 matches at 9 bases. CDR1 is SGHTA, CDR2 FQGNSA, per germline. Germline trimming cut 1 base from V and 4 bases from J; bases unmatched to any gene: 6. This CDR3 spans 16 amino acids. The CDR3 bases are TGTGCCAGCAGCTTAGTGGGGACTAGCAGGGCAGATACGCAGTATTTT. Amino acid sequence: CASSLVGTSRADTQYF.

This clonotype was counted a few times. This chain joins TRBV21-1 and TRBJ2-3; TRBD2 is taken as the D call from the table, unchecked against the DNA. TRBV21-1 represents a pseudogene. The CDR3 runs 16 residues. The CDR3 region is CASSKDGGAGTDTQYF. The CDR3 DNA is TGTGCCAGCAGCAAAGACGGGGGGGCCGGGACAGATACGCAGTATTTT.

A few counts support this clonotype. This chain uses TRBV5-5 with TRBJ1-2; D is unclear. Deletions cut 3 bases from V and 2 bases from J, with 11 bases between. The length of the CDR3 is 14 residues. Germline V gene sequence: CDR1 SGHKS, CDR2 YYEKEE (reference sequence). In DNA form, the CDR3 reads TGTGCCAGCAGCTCAAGAGACACGAACTATGGCTACACCTTC. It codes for CASSSRDTNYGYTF.

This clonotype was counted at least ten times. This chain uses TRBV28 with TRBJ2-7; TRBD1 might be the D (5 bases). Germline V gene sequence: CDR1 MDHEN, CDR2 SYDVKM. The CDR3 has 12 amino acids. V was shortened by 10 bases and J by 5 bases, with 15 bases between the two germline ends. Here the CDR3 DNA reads TGTGCCACCCGGACACCGTGGGACGAGCAGTACTTC. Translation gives CATRTPWDEQYF.

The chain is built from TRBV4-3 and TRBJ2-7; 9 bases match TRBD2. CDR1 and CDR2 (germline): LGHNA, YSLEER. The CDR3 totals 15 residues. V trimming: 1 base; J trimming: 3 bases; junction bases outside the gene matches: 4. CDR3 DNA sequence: TGCGCCAGCAGCCAAGGACTAGCGGAGCACTACGAGCAGTACTTC. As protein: CASSQGLAEHYEQYF.

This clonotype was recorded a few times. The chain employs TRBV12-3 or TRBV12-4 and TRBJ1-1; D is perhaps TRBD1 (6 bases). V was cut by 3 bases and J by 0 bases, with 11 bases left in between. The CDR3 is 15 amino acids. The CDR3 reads CASSFGRDMNTEAFF. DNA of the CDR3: TGTGCCAGCAGTTTTGGTCGGGACATGAACACTGAAGCTTTCTTT.

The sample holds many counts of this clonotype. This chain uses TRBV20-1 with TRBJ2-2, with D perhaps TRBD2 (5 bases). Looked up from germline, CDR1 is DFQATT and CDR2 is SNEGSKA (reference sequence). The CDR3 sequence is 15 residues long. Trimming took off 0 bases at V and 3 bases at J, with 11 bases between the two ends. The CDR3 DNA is TGCAGTGCTAGAGATGGTTCCGGGGACACCGGGGAGCTGTTTTTT. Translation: CSARDGSGDTGELFF.

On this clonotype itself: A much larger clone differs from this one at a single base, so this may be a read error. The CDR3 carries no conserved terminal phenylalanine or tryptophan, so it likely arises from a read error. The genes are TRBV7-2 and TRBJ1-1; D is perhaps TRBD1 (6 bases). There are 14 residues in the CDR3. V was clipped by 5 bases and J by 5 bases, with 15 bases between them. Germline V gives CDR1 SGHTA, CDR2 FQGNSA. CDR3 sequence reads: CASSIAGAQTEAFS. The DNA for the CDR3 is TGTGCCAGCAGCATTGCAGGGGCGCAAACTGAAGCTTTCTCT.

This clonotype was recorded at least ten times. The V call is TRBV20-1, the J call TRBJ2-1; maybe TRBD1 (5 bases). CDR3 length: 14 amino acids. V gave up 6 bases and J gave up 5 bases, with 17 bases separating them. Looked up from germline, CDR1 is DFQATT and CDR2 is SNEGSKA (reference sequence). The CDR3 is CSAKLTELNNEQFF. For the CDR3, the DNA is TGCAGTGCCAAGCTGACAGAACTAAACAATGAGCAGTTCTTC.

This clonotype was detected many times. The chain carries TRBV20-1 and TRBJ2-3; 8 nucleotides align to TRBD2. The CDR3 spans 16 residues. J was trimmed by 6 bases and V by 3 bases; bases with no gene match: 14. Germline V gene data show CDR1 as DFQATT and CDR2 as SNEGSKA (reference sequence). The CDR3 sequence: CSASIPAGGRVDTQYF. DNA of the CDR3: TGCAGTGCTAGTATTCCTGCGGGAGGACGAGTTGATACGCAGTATTTT.

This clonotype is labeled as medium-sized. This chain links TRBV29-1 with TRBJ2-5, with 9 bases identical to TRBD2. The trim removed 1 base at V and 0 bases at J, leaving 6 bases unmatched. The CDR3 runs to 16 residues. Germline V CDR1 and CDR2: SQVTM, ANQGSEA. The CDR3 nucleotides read TGCAGCGTTGAAGGTTTCGCGGGAGGGTACCAAGAGACCCAGTACTTC. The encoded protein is CSVEGFAGGYQETQYF. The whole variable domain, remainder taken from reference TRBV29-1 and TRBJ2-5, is SAVISQKPSRDICQRGTSLTIQCQVDSQVTMMFWYRQQPGQSLTLIATANQGSEATYESGFVIDKFPISRPNLTFSTLTVSNMSPEDSSIYLCSVEGFAGGYQETQYFGPGTRLLVL.

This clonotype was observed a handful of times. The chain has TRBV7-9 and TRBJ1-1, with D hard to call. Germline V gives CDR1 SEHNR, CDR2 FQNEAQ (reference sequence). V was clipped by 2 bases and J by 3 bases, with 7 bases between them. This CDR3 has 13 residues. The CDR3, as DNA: TGTGCCAGCAGCTTATCAGCAGACACTGAAGCTTTCTTT. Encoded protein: CASSLSADTEAFF.

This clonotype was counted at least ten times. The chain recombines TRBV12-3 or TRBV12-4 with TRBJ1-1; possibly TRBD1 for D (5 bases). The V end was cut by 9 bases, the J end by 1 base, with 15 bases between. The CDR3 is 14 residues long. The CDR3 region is CASFEPGGNTEAFF. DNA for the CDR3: TGTGCCAGTTTCGAACCCGGGGGGAACACTGAAGCTTTCTTT.

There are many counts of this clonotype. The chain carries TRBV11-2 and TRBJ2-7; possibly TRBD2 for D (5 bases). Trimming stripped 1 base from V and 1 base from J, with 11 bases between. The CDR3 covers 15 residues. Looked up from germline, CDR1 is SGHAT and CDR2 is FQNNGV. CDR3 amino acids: CASSLGTGMSYEQYF. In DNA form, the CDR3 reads TGTGCCAGCAGCTTAGGGACGGGAATGTCCTACGAGCAGTACTTC.

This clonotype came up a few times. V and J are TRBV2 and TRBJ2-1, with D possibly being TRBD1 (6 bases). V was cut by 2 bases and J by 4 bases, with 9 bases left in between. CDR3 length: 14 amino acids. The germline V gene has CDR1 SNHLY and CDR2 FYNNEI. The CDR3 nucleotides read TGTGCCAGCAGTGAACAGGGGAATTACAATGAGCAGTTCTTC. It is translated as CASSEQGNYNEQFF.